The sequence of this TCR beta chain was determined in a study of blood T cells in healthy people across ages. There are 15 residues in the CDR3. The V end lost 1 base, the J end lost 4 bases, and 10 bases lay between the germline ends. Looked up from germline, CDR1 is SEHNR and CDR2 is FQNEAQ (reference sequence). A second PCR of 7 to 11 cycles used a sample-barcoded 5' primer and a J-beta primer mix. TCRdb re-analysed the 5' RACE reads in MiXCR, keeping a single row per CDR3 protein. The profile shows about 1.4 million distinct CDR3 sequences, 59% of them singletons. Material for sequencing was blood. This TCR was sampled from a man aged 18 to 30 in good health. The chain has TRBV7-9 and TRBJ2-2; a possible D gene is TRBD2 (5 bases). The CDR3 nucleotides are TGTGCCAGCAGCTTAGTAGGGAGAGGCACCGGGGAGCTGTTTTTT. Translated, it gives CASSLVGRGTGELFF.